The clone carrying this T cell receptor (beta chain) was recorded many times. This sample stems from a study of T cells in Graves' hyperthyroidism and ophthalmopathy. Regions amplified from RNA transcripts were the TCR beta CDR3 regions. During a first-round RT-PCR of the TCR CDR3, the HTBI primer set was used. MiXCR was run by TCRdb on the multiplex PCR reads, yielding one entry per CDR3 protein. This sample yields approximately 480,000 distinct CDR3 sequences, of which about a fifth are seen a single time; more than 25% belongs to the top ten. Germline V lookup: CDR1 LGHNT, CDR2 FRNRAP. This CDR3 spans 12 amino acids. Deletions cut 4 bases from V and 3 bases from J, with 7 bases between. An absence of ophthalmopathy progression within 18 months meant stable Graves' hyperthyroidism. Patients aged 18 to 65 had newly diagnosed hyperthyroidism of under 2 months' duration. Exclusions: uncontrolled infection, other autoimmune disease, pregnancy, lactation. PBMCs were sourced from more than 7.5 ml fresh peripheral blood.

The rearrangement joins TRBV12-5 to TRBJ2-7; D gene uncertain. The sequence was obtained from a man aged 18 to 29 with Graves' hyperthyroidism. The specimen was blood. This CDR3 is CASGWADYEQYF. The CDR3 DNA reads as TGTGCTAGTGGTTGGGCAGACTACGAGCAGTACTTC. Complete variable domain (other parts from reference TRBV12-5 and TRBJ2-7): DARVTQTPRHKVTEMGQEVTMRCQPILGHNTVFWYRQTMMQGLELLAYFRNRAPLDDSGMPKDRFSAEMPDATLATLKIQPSEPRDSAVYFCASGWADYEQYFGPGTRLTVT.